The T cell receptor beta chain described here comes from a study of blood T cell repertoires in COVID-19. The overall study: Spain, Italy and the United States supplied samples that represented acute and convalescent COVID-19. From T cells, B-cell-depleted T cells, or PBMCs came the material, which was cDNA or gDNA.

How the authors handled the data: By means of reference gene primer amplification, nucleated cell counts were estimated. Some clones are missing from TCRdb's copy, which holds only in-frame ones; the method was immunoSEQ multiplex PCR. V, J and clone size were drawn from that table, and D and trimming were deduced from the DNA. The repertoire consists of 150,000 to 200,000 clones, with about 88% occurring once and the leading ten covering 15% to 20%. The CDR3 is 14 amino acids. Germline lookup yields CDR1 SGHRS and CDR2 YFSETQ. Trimming cost V 4 bases and J 2 bases, with 10 bases left between them. The source material was peripheral blood. The J gene is TRBJ1-3, the V gene TRBV5-1; D may be TRBD1 (6 bases). This receptor was obtained from a man aged 55 to 70 with active or convalescent COVID-19. CDR3 sequence (DNA): TGCGCCAGCAGCCTACAGGGCCCTGGAAACACCATATATTTT. Amino acid sequence: CASSLQGPGNTIYF.